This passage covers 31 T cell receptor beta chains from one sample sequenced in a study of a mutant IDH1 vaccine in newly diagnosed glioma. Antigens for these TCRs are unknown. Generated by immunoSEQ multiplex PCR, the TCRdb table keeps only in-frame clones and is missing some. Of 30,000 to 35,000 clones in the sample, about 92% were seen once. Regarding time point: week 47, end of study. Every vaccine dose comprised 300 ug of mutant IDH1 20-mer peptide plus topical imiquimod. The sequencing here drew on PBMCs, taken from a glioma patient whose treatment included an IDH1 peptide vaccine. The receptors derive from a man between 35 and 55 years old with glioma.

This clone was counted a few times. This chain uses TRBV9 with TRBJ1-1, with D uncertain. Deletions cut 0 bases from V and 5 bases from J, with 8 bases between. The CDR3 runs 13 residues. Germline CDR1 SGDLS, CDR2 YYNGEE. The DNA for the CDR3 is TGTGCCAGCAGCGTAGAGATGCGGACTGAAGCTTTCTTT. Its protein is CASSVEMRTEAFF. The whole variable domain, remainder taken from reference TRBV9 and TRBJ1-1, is DSGVTQTPKHLITATGQRVTLRCSPRSGDLSVYWYQQSLDQGLQFLIQYYNGEERAKGNILERFSAQQFPDLHSELNLSSLELGDSALYFCASSVEMRTEAFFGQGTRLTVV.

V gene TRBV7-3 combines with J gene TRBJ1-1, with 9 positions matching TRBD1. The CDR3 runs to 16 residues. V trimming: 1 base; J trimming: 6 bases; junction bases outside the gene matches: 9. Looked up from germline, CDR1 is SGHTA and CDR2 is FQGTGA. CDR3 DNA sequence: TGTGCCAGCAGCTTAATGGGACAGGGCTTCGGGTCTGAAGCTTTCTTT. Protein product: CASSLMGQGFGSEAFF. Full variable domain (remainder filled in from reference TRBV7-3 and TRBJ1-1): GAGVSQTPSNKVTEKGKYVELRCDPISGHTALYWYRQSLGQGPEFLIYFQGTGAADDSGLPNDRFFAVRPEGSVSTLKIQRTERGDSAVYLCASSLMGQGFGSEAFFGQGTRLTVV.

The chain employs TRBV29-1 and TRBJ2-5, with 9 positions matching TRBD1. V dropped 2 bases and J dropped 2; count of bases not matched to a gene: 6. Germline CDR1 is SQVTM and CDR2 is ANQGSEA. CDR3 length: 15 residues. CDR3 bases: TGCAGCGTTGAAAGGGACAGGGACACTCAAGAGACCCAGTACTTC. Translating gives CSVERDRDTQETQYF.

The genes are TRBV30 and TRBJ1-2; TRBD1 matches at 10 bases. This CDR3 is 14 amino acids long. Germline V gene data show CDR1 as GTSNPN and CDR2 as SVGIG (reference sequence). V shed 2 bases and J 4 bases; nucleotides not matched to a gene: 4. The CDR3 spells CAWSRTGGLYGYTF. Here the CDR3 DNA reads TGTGCCTGGAGTCGGACAGGGGGGCTCTATGGCTACACCTTC.

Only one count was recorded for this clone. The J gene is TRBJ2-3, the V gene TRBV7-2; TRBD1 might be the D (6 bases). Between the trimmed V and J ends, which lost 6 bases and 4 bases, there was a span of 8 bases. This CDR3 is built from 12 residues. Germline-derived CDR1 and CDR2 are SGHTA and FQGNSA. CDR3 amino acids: CASRGASDTQYF. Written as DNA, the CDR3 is TGTGCCAGCAGGGGGGCGTCAGATACGCAGTATTTT.

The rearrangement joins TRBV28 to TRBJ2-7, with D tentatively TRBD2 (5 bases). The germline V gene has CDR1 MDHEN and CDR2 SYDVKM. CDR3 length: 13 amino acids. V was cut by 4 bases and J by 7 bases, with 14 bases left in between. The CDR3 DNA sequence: TGTGCCAGCAGTTCCAACGGACCGGGAGAGCAGTACTTC. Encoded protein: CASSSNGPGEQYF.

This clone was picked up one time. CDR3 nucleotides: TGTGCCAGTAGTGACAGGGATACTCAGCCCCAGCATTTT. Translated, it gives CASSDRDTQPQHF. The chain recombines TRBV5-6 with TRBJ1-5; TRBD1 agrees at 7 bases. Germline assignment: CDR1 SGHDT and CDR2 YYEEEE. J was trimmed by 6 bases and V by 8 bases; bases with no gene match: 8. The CDR3 runs 13 residues. Filled out from reference TRBV5-6 and TRBJ1-5, the complete variable domain reads DAGVTQSPTHLIKTRGQQVTLRCSPKSGHDTVSWYQQALGQGPQFIFQYYEEEERQRGNFPDRFSGHQFPNYSSELNVNALLLGDSALYLCASSDRDTQPQHFGDGTRLSIL.

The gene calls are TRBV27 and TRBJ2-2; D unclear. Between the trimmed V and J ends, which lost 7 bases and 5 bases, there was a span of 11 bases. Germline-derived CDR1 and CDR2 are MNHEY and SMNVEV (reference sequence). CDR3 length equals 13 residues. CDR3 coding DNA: TGTGCCAGCACAGGCGGATTTACCGGGGAGCTGTTTTTT. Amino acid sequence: CASTGGFTGELFF.

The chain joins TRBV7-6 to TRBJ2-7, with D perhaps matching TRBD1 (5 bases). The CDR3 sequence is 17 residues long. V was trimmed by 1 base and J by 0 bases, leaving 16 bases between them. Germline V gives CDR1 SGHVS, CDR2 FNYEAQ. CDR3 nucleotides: TGTGCCAGCAGCTTAGACTCAGGGCCCGACAGCTCCTACGAGCAGTACTTC. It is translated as CASSLDSGPDSSYEQYF.

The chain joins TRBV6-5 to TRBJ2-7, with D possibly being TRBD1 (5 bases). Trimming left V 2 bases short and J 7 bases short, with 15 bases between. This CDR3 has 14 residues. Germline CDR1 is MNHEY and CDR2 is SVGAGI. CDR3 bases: TGTGCCAGCAGTTACCGGCAGGGAAGTGGGGAGCAGTACGTC. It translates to CASSYRQGSGEQYV.

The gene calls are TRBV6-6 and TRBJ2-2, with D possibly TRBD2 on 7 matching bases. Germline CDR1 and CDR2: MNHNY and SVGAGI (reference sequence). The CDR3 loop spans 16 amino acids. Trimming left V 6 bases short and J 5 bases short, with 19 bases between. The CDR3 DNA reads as TGTGCCAGCAGACCCCCCGGCGGGGGCGGAACCGGGGAGCTGTTTTTT. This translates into CASRPPGGGGTGELFF.

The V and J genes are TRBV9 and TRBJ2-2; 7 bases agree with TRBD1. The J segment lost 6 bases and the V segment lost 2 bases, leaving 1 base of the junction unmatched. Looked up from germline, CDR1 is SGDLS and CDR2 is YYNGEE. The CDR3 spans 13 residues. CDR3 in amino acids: CASSVQGAGELFF. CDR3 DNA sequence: TGTGCCAGCAGCGTTCAGGGGGCCGGGGAGCTGTTTTTT.

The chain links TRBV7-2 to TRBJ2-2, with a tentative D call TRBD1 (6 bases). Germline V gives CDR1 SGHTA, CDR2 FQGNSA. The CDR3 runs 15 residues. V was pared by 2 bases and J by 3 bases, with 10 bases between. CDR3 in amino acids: CASSLPQGYTGELFF. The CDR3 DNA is TGTGCCAGCAGCTTACCGCAGGGGTACACCGGGGAGCTGTTTTTT.

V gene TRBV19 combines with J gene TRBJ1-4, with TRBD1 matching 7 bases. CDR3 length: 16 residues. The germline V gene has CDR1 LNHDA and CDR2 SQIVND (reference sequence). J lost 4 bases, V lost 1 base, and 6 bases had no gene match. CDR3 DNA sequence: TGTGCCAGTAGTATAGGCCCCGGGACAGTTAATGAAAAACTGTTTTTT. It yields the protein CASSIGPGTVNEKLFF.

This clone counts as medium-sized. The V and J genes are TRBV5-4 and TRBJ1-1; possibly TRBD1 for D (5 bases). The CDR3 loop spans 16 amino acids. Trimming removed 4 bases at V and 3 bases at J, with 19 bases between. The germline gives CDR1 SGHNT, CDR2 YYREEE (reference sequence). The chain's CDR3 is CASSRENTGGHTEAFF. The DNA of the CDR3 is TGTGCCAGCAGCCGCGAGAATACAGGAGGGCACACTGAAGCTTTCTTT.

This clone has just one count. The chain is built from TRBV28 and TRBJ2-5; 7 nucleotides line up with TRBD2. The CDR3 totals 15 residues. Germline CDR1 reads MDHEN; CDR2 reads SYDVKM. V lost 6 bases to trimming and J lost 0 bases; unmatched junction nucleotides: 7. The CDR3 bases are TGTGCCAGCAGCCCAGCGGGACCGTACCAAGAGACCCAGTACTTC. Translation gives CASSPAGPYQETQYF.

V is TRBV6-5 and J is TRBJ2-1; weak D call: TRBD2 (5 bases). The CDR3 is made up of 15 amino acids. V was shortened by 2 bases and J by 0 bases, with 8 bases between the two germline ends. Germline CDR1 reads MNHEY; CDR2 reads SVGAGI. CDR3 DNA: TGTGCCAGCAGTTACGAGGGTCGCTCCTACAATGAGCAGTTCTTC. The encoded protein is CASSYEGRSYNEQFF.

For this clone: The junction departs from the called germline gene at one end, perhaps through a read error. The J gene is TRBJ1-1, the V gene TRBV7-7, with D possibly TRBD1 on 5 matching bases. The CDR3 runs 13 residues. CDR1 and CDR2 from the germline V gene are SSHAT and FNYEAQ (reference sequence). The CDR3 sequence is CASSPTVNTEAFF. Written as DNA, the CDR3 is TGTGCTAGCAGTCCGACAGTGAACACTGAAGCTTTCTTT. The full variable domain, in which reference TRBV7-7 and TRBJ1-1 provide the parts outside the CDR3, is GAGVSQSPRYKVTKRGQDVTLRCDPISSHATLYWYQQALGQGPEFLTYFNYEAQPDKSGLPSDRFSAERPEGSISTLTIQRTEQRDSAMYRCASSPTVNTEAFFGQGTRLTVV.

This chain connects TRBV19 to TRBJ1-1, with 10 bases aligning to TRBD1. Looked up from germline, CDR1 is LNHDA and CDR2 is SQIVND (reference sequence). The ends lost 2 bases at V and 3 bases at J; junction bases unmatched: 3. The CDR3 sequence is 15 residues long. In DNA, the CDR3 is TGTGCCAGTAGTATACGTGGGACAGGGGACACTGAAGCTTTCTTT. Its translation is CASSIRGTGDTEAFF. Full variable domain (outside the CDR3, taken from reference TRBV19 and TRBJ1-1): DGGITQSPKYLFRKEGQNVTLSCEQNLNHDAMYWYRQDPGQGLRLIYYSQIVNDFQKGDIAEGYSVSREKKESFPLTVTSAQKNPTAFYLCASSIRGTGDTEAFFGQGTRLTVV.

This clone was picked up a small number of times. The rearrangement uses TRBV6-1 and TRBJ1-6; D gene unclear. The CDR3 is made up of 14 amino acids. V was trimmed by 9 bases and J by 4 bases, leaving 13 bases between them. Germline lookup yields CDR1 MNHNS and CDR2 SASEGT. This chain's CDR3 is CASLPGVYNSPLHF. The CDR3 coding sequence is TGTGCCAGTTTGCCCGGGGTTTATAATTCACCCCTCCACTTT.

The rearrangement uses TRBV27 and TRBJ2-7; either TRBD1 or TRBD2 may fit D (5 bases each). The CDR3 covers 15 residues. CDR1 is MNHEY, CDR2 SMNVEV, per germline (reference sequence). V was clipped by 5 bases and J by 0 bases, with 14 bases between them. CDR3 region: CASSISWGSSYEQYF. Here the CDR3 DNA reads TGTGCCAGCAGTATCTCCTGGGGGAGCTCCTACGAGCAGTACTTC.

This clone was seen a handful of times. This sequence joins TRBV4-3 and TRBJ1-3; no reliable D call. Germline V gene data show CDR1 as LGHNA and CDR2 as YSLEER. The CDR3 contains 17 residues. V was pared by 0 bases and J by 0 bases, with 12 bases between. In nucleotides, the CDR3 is TGCGCCAGCAGCCAAGACTTCCTGCAGGTCTCTGGAAACACCATATATTTT. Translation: CASSQDFLQVSGNTIYF.

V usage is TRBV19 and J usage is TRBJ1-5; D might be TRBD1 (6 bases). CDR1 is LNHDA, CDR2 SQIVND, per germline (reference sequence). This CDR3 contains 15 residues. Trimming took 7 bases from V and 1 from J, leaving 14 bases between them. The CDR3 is CASTARQASNQPQHF. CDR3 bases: TGTGCCAGTACCGCCCGACAGGCCAGCAATCAGCCCCAGCATTTT.

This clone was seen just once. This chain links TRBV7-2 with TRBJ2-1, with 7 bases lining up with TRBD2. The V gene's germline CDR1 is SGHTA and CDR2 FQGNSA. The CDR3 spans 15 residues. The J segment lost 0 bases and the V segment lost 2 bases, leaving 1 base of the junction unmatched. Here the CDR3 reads CASSLSGASYNEQFF. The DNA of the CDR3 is TGTGCCAGCAGCTTAAGCGGGGCCTCCTACAATGAGCAGTTCTTC.

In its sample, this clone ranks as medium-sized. The CDR3 spells CASSLPGWEAFF. CDR3 nucleotide sequence: TGTGCCAGCAGTTTGCCTGGATGGGAAGCTTTCTTT. This chain joins TRBV28 and TRBJ1-1; D is uncertain. The CDR3 consists of 12 residues. V was pared by 3 bases and J by 8 bases, with 10 bases between. CDR1 is MDHEN, CDR2 SYDVKM, per germline.

The CDR3 reads CASSFGHMNTEAFF. DNA for the CDR3: TGTGCCAGCAGTTTCGGACATATGAACACTGAAGCTTTCTTT. The chain couples TRBV28 to TRBJ1-1; maybe TRBD1 (5 bases). V gave up 3 bases and J gave up 0 bases, with 8 bases separating them. CDR1 is MDHEN and CDR2 is SYDVKM in the germline V gene. CDR3 length equals 14 residues.

Written as DNA, the CDR3 is TGCGCCAGCACCTTCGGGACCACCGGGGAGCTGTTTTTT. As protein: CASTFGTTGELFF. The J gene is TRBJ2-2, the V gene TRBV5-1; the D call may be TRBD1 or TRBD2 (5 bases each). The V end lost 6 bases, the J end lost 4 bases, and 10 bases lay between the germline ends. CDR1 and CDR2 (germline): SGHRS, YFSETQ. CDR3 length equals 13 residues. The full variable domain, completed using reference TRBV5-1 and TRBJ2-2, is KAGVTQTPRYLIKTRGQQVTLSCSPISGHRSVSWYQQTPGQGLQFLFEYFSETQRNKGNFPGRFSGRQFSNSRSEMNVSTLELGDSALYLCASTFGTTGELFFGEGSRLTVL.

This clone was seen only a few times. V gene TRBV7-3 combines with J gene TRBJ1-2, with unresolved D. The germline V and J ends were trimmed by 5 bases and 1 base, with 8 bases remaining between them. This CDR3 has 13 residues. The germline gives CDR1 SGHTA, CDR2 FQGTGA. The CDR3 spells CASSLDNNYGYTF. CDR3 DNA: TGTGCCAGCAGCCTAGACAATAACTATGGCTACACCTTC.

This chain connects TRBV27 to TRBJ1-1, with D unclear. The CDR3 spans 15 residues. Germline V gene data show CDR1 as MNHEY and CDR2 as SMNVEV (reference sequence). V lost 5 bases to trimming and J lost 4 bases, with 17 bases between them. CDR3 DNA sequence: TGTGCCAGCAGTAGGTCTACAACATTCGGCACTGAAGCTTTCTTT. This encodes CASSRSTTFGTEAFF.

CDR3 region: CAISGTGNTEAFF. CDR3 nucleotides: TGTGCCATCAGTGGGACAGGGAACACTGAAGCTTTCTTT. This chain links TRBV10-3 with TRBJ1-1, with TRBD1 matching 7 bases. This CDR3 contains 13 residues. Germline V lookup: CDR1 ENHRY, CDR2 SYGVKD. V lost 4 bases and J lost 1; bases outside the gene matches: 0.

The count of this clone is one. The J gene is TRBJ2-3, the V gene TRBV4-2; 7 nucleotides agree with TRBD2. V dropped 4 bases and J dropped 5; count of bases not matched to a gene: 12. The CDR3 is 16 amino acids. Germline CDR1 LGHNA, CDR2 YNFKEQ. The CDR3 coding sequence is TGTGCCAGCAGCCTTTTCGGGCTAGCGGAGGGAGATACGCAGTATTTT. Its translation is CASSLFGLAEGDTQYF.